A selection of T cell receptor beta chains follows, all from one sample in a study of T cell repertoires in cytomegalovirus infection. No antigen has been identified for these receptors. TCRdb analysed the reads with MiXCR anew, one entry per CDR3 protein. The data contain about 830,000 distinct CDR3 sequences, about 30% of them singletons. Material: cultured CD8+ T cells from PBMCs, obtained from culture after CMV antigen stimulation. The origin of the receptors is a human donor in good health (CMV status not recorded). Some clones in this sample may be carry-over from other donors' samples. The CDR3 runs from the conserved cysteine through the conserved F or W. The order of the fields is clone size, V gene, D gene, J gene, CDR3 protein, CDR3 DNA. The D gene is left open where the match is weak. Expanded clones are given a class, and other clones once, few, many or no size at all.

clone size: few
V gene: TRBV6-6
D gene: .
J gene: TRBJ2-5
CDR3 protein: CASSPRQEYQETQYF
CDR3 DNA: TGTGCCAGCAGTCCTAGACAGGAGTACCAAGAGACCCAGTACTTC

clone size: few
V gene: TRBV6-1
D gene: .
J gene: TRBJ1-6
CDR3 protein: CASSEIRDGNSPLHF
CDR3 DNA: TGTGCCAGCAGTGAAATCCGGGACGGAAATTCACCCCTCCACTTT

clone size: .
V gene: TRBV5-1
D gene: .
J gene: TRBJ2-3
CDR3 protein: CASSPWVEADTQYF
CDR3 DNA: TGCGCCAGCAGCCCCTGGGTGGAAGCAGATACGCAGTATTTT

clone size: .
V gene: TRBV7-3
D gene: .
J gene: TRBJ1-2
CDR3 protein: CASSLYPGNNYGYTF
CDR3 DNA: TGTGCCAGCAGCTTATACCCAGGGAATAACTATGGCTACACCTTC

clone size: .
V gene: TRBV4-1
D gene: TRBD1
J gene: TRBJ1-2
CDR3 protein: CASSQGTTGNYGYTF
CDR3 DNA: TGCGCCAGCAGCCAAGGGACGACAGGGAACTATGGCTACACCTTC

clone size: few
V gene: TRBV7-6
D gene: TRBD1
J gene: TRBJ1-4
CDR3 protein: CASSLGRGYATNEKLFF
CDR3 DNA: TGTGCCAGCAGCTTGGGCAGGGGGTATGCAACTAATGAAAAACTGTTTTTT

clone size: .
V gene: TRBV20-1
D gene: .
J gene: TRBJ2-5
CDR3 protein: CSARDRQDTEETQYF
CDR3 DNA: TGCAGTGCTAGAGATCGGCAGGACACAGAAGAGACCCAGTACTTC

clone size: .
V gene: TRBV12-3/TRBV12-4
D gene: .
J gene: TRBJ2-3
CDR3 protein: CASSRGTQGADTQYF
CDR3 DNA: TGTGCCAGCAGCCGCGGGACGCAGGGTGCGGATACGCAGTATTTT

clone size: few
V gene: TRBV4-1
D gene: .
J gene: TRBJ1-5
CDR3 protein: CASSPSLDQPQHF
CDR3 DNA: TGCGCCAGCAGCCCTTCATTGGATCAGCCCCAGCATTTT

clone size: few
V gene: TRBV27
D gene: .
J gene: TRBJ1-5
CDR3 protein: CASSRGVLVQPQHF
CDR3 DNA: TGTGCCAGCAGTAGAGGGGTCTTGGTTCAGCCCCAGCATTTT

clone size: few
V gene: TRBV19
D gene: .
J gene: TRBJ2-5
CDR3 protein: CASGRAYQETQYF
CDR3 DNA: TGTGCCAGTGGTAGGGCGTACCAAGAGACCCAGTACTTC